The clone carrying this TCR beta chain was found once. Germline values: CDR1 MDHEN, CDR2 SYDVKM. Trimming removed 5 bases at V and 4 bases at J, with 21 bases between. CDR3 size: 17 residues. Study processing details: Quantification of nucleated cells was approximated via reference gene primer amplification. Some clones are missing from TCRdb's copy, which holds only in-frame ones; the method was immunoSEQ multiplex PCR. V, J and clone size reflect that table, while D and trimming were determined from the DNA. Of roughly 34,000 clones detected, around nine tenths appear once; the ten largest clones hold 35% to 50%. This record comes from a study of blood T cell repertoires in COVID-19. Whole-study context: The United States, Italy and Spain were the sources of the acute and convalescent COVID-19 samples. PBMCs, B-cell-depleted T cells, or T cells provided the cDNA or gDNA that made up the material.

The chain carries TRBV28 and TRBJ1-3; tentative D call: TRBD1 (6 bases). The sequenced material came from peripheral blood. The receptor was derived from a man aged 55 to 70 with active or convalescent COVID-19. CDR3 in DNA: TGTGCCAGCAGTCTGTACAGGGCCACCCAGTCCGGAAACACCATATATTTT. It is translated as CASSLYRATQSGNTIYF.